These T cell receptor beta chains were read from a single sample in a study of T cells in localized non-small cell lung cancer. TCRdb's table, derived via immunoSEQ multiplex PCR, lists solely in-frame clones and lacks some. The sample consists of 2,500 or so clones, about a quarter of them appearing once. The sample in question was lung tumor tissue, obtained before any cancer treatment. Receptors were obtained from a male donor at least 60 years old with stage II squamous cell lung carcinoma. CDR3s include the opening cysteine and the closing phenylalanine or tryptophan. The D gene is left open where the match is weak. Clone size appears in some rows only: once, few, many, or a class for an expanded clone.

clone_size d_call j_call v_call cdr3_aa cdr3_nt
- - TRBJ1-1 TRBV19 CARVAGAGLNTEAFF TGTGCCCGAGTGGCGGGGGCGGGGCTCAACACTGAAGCTTTCTTT
few - TRBJ1-4 TRBV7-5 CASSFRQGEEKLFF TGTGCCAGCAGCTTTAGGCAGGGCGAAGAAAAACTGTTTTTT
- - TRBJ1-4 TRBV19 CASSTTAATNEKLFF TGTGCCAGTAGTACAACAGCTGCAACTAATGAAAAACTGTTTTTT
few TRBD1 TRBJ2-7 TRBV15 CATSRGTGGNEQYF TGTGCCACCAGCAGAGGGACAGGGGGCAACGAGCAGTACTTC
medium-sized - TRBJ1-1 TRBV28 CASSNRERSTEAFF TGTGCCAGCAGTAACAGGGAACGGAGCACTGAAGCTTTCTTT
- TRBD1 TRBJ2-2 TRBV11-3 CASSTGTGLDGELFF TGTGCCAGCAGCACCGGGACAGGGCTCGACGGGGAGCTGTTTTTT
- TRBD2 TRBJ2-5 TRBV28 CASGSGGALETQYF TGTGCCAGCGGTAGCGGGGGGGCCTTGGAGACCCAGTACTTC
- - TRBJ2-3 TRBV18 CASGQGSTDTQYF TGTGCCAGCGGCCAGGGATCGACAGATACGCAGTATTTT
few - TRBJ2-5 TRBV15 CATSRGGREETQYF TGTGCCACCAGCAGGGGGGGGCGAGAGGAGACCCAGTACTTC
few - TRBJ1-1 TRBV18 CASSVSGGNTEAFF TGTGCCAGCTCCGTTTCCGGGGGGAACACTGAAGCTTTCTTT
few - TRBJ1-4 TRBV29-1 CSVVGQGGEKLFF TGCAGCGTGGTAGGACAAGGTGGTGAAAAACTGTTTTTT
few - TRBJ2-7 TRBV11-3 CASSLDFGQVAYEQYF TGTGCCAGCAGCTTAGATTTTGGGCAGGTGGCCTACGAGCAGTACTTC
few - TRBJ2-7 TRBV6-8 CASRPQGTLSYEQYF TGTGCCAGCAGACCGCAGGGGACGCTCTCCTACGAGCAGTACTTC
- TRBD1 TRBJ2-2 TRBV18 CASSPRRGQTGELFF TGTGCCAGCTCACCACGCAGGGGGCAAACCGGGGAGCTGTTTTTT
- - TRBJ2-7 TRBV10-3 CAISERGGSHYSYEQYF TGTGCCATCAGTGAGCGGGGAGGCAGCCACTATTCCTACGAGCAGTACTTC
few - TRBJ2-5 TRBV11-3 CASSLLASQYQETQYF TGTGCCAGCAGCTTGTTGGCCTCTCAGTACCAAGAGACCCAGTACTTC
- - TRBJ2-2 TRBV25-1 CASSESGDTGELFF TGTGCCAGCAGTGAATCAGGGGACACCGGGGAGCTGTTTTTT
medium-sized - TRBJ2-3 TRBV6-1 CASSEAKRTVNTQYF TGTGCCAGCAGTGAAGCAAAGAGGACAGTTAACACGCAGTATTTT